The TCR beta chain described here comes from a study of spatial heterogeneity in lung cancer. Germline V gene data show CDR1 as DFQATT and CDR2 as SNEGSKA (reference sequence). The CDR3 sequence is 14 residues long. V was clipped by 4 bases and J by 6 bases, with 15 bases between them. The time point is: sample taken at primary tumor resection. Whole RNA, which was extracted from tumor, nontumor lung tissue or frozen PBMC, was sequenced without any cell sorting. TCRdb called the 5' RACE reads again in MiXCR, with one record for every CDR3 protein. Here the sample spans 48,000 or so distinct CDR3 sequences, roughly 5% being singletons. This clonotype was counted at least ten times.

The rearrangement uses TRBV20-1 and TRBJ2-2; D uncertain. The TCR originated in a male donor with early-stage non-small cell lung cancer. Here the sequenced sample was PBMCs, taken at surgery. The CDR3 coding sequence is TGCAGTGCTAAAGACGTAGAAGGATCCGGGGAGCTGTTTTTT. Its translation is CSAKDVEGSGELFF.